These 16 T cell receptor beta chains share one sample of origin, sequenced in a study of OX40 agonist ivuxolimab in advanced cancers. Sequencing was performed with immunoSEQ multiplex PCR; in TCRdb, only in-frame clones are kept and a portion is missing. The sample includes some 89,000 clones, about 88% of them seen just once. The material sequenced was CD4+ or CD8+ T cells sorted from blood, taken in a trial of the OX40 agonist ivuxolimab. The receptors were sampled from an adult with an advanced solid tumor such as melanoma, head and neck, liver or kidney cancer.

CDR3 amino acids: CASSFADLGSHEQFF. In nucleotides, the CDR3 is TGTGCCAGCAGCTTCGCGGACCTAGGAAGCCATGAGCAGTTCTTC. The rearrangement links TRBV5-4 to TRBJ2-1; D call uncertain. The germline CDR1 and CDR2 sequences are SGHNT and YYREEE (reference sequence). There are 15 residues in the CDR3. V was trimmed by 2 bases and J by 8 bases, leaving 17 bases between them.

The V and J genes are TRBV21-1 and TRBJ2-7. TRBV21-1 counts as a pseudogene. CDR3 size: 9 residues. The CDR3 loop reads CATRHEQYF. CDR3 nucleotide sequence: TGTGCCACAAGGCACGAGCAGTACTTC.

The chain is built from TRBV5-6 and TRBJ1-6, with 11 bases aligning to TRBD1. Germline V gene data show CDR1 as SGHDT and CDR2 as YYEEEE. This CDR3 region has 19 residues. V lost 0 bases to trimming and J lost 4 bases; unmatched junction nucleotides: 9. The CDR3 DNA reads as TGTGCCAGCAGCTTGGGGACGGGGACAGGGGGTTTATATAATTCACCCCTCCACTTT. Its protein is CASSLGTGTGGLYNSPLHF.

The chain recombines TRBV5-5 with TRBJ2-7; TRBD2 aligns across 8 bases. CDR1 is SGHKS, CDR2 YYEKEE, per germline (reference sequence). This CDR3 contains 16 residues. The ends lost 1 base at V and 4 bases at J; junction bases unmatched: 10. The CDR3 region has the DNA TGTGCCAGCAGCTTGTCCCCTCCGGGGGGGATTTACGAGCAGTACTTC. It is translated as CASSLSPPGGIYEQYF.

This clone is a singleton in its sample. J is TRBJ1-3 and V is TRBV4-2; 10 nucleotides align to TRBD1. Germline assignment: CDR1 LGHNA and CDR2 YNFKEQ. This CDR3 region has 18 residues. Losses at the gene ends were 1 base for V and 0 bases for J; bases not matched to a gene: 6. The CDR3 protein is CASSQARDRGSSGNTIYF. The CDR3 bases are TGTGCCAGCAGCCAAGCACGGGACAGGGGAAGCTCTGGAAACACCATATATTTT.

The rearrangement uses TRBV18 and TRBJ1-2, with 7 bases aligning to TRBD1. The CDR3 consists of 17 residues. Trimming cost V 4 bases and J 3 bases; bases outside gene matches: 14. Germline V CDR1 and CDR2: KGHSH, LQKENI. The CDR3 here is CASSRVRRQGSDYGYTF. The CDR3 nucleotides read TGTGCCAGCTCACGAGTAAGGAGACAGGGCAGCGACTATGGCTACACCTTC.

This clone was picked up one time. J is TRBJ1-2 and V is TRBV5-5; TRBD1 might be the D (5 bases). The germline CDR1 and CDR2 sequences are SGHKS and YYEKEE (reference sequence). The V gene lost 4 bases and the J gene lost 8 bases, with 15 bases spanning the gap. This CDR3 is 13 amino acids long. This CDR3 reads CASSRQGGEGYTF. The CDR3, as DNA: TGTGCCAGCAGCCGCCAGGGAGGGGAAGGCTACACCTTC.

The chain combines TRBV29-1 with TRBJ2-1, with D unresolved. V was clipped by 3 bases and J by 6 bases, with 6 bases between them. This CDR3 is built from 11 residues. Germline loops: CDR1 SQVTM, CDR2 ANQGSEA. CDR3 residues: CSVDRVNEQFF. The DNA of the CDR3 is TGCAGCGTTGATCGGGTCAATGAGCAGTTCTTC.

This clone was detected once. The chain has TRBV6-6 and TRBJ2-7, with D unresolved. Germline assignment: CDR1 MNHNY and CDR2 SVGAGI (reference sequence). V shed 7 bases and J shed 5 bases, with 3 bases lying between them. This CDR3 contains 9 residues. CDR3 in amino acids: CASKDEQYF. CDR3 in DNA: TGTGCCAGCAAGGACGAGCAGTACTTC.

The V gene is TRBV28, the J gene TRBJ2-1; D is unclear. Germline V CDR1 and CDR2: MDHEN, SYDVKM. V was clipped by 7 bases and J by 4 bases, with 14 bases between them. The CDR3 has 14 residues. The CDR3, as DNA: TGTGCCAGCACCTCCTACGCCGCATACAATGAGCAGTTCTTC. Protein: CASTSYAAYNEQFF.

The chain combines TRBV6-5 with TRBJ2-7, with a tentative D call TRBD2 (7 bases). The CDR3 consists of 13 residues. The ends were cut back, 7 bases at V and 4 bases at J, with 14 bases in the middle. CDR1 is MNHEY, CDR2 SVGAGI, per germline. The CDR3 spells CASTGGRRYEQYF. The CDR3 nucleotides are TGTGCCAGCACGGGGGGCAGGAGGTACGAGCAGTACTTC.

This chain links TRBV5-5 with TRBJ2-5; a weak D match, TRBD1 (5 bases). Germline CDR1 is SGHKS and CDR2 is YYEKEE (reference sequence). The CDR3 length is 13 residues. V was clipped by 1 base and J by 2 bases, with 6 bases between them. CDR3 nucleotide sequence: TGTGCCAGCAGCTTGTGGACACAAGAGACCCAGTACTTC. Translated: CASSLWTQETQYF.

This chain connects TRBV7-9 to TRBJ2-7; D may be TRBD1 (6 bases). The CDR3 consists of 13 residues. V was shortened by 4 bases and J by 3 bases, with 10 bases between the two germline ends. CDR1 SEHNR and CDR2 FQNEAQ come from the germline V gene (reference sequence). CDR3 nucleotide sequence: TGTGCCAGCAGCTACCGACAGGACTACGAGCAGTACTTC. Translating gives CASSYRQDYEQYF.

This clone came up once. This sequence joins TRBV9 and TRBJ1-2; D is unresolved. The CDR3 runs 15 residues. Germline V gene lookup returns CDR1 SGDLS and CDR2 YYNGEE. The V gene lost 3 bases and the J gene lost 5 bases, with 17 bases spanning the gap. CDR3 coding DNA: TGTGCCAGCAGCGCCGTTCCTCACCCTCTTTATGGCTACACCTTC. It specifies CASSAVPHPLYGYTF. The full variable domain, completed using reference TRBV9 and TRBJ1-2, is DSGVTQTPKHLITATGQRVTLRCSPRSGDLSVYWYQQSLDQGLQFLIQYYNGEERAKGNILERFSAQQFPDLHSELNLSSLELGDSALYFCASSAVPHPLYGYTFGSGTRLTVV.

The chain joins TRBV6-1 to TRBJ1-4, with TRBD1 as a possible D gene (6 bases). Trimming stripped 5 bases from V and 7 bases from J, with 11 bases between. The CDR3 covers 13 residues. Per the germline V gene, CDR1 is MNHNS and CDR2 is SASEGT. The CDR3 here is CASSRDISEKLFF. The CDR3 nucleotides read TGTGCCAGCAGTCGGGACATCTCTGAAAAACTGTTTTTT.

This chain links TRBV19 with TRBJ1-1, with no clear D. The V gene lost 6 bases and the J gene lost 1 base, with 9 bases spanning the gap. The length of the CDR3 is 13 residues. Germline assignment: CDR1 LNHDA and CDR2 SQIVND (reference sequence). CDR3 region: CASSYGRNTEAFF. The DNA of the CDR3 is TGTGCCAGTAGCTACGGACGGAACACTGAAGCTTTCTTT.